Each of the 8 T cell receptor beta chains below was sequenced from the same sample in a study of shared clonotypes between healthy human individuals. The repertoire was sequenced with immunoSEQ multiplex PCR; TCRdb's copy has only in-frame clones and lacks some. The top ten hold 0.4% to 0.55% of the sample, which has more than 850,000 clones, more than 75% seen once. The specimen sequenced was memory CD4+ T cells from PBMCs. The subset denotes: CD45RA-negative fraction. These receptor sequences come from a man aged 18 to 30 in good health. Some clones in this sample may be carry-over from other donors' samples.

This clone has more than one count but fewer than ten. This chain uses TRBV5-1 with TRBJ1-4, with D maybe TRBD1 (6 bases). From germline, CDR1 is SGHRS and CDR2 YFSETQ. The CDR3 loop spans 15 amino acids. Deletions cut 9 bases from V and 4 bases from J, with 19 bases between. For the CDR3, the DNA is TGCGCCACCAGGTCATCGGGGGCGGATAATGAAAAACTGTTTTTT. Its translation: CATRSSGADNEKLFF.

The rearrangement uses TRBV28 and TRBJ1-2, with unresolved D. Germline CDR1 and CDR2: MDHEN and SYDVKM. Trimming pared 6 bases from V and 2 bases from J, leaving 10 bases between. The CDR3 runs to 13 residues. The DNA for the CDR3 is TGTGCCAGCAGGCTTCAGGAGAACTATGGCTACACCTTC. This translates into CASRLQENYGYTF.

The CDR3 coding sequence is TGTGCCAGCTCCGGTGAGGGCTTTGGCGGTGGCTACACCTTC. Encoded protein: CASSGEGFGGGYTF. V and J are TRBV7-2 and TRBJ1-2; D unresolved. CDR1 is SGHTA, CDR2 FQGNSA, per germline. Deletions cut 8 bases from V and 7 bases from J, with 20 bases between. The CDR3 runs 14 residues.

The V call is TRBV6-6, the J call TRBJ2-5; D perhaps matches TRBD1 (5 bases). V gave up 6 bases and J gave up 5 bases, with 22 bases separating them. This CDR3 is 16 amino acids long. The germline V gene encodes CDR1 MNHNY and CDR2 SVGAGI (reference sequence). CDR3 nucleotide sequence: TGTGCCAGCAGCAGGGCACAGAACGCCCTTTGGGAGACCCAGTACTTC. Its translation: CASSRAQNALWETQYF.

The chain is built from TRBV27 and TRBJ2-5; 9 bases align to TRBD1. Germline V lookup: CDR1 MNHEY, CDR2 SMNVEV (reference sequence). J was trimmed by 2 bases and V by 8 bases; bases with no gene match: 3. The CDR3 extends over 13 amino acids. CDR3 in DNA: TGTGCCAGCTCGGGACAGGGACAAGAGACCCAGTACTTC. This translates into CASSGQGQETQYF.

The rearrangement uses TRBV11-2 and TRBJ1-6; D possibly corresponds to TRBD1 (6 bases). The CDR3 has 16 amino acids. Germline V gene lookup returns CDR1 SGHAT and CDR2 FQNNGV. V was trimmed by 5 bases and J by 9 bases, leaving 20 bases between them. The CDR3 loop is CASSQIIRDTTSPLHF. CDR3 nucleotides: TGTGCCAGCAGCCAAATAATCCGGGACACAACTTCACCCCTCCACTTT.

V usage is TRBV7-2 and J usage is TRBJ2-3; no clear D. Trimming removed 1 base at V and 2 bases at J, with 10 bases between. Germline V lookup: CDR1 SGHTA, CDR2 FQGNSA. This CDR3 has 15 amino acids. The DNA of the CDR3 is TGTGCCAGCAGCTTAGACAGCATTCTCACAGATACGCAGTATTTT. This translates into CASSLDSILTDTQYF. Using reference TRBV7-2 and TRBJ2-3 for the parts outside the CDR3, the full variable domain is GAGVSQSPSNKVTEKGKDVELRCDPISGHTALYWYRQSLGQGLEFLIYFQGNSAPDKSGLPSDRFSAERTGGSVSTLTIQRTQQEDSAVYLCASSLDSILTDTQYFGPGTRLTVL.

The chain is built from TRBV29-1 and TRBJ2-1; TRBD2 matches at 7 bases. V lost 4 bases, J lost 2 bases, and 5 bases stayed unmatched. Germline CDR1 reads SQVTM; CDR2 reads ANQGSEA. The CDR3 has 14 amino acids. DNA of the CDR3: TGCAGCGTTGCCCGGCTAGCGGCCTACAATGAGCAGTTCTTC. It specifies CSVARLAAYNEQFF.